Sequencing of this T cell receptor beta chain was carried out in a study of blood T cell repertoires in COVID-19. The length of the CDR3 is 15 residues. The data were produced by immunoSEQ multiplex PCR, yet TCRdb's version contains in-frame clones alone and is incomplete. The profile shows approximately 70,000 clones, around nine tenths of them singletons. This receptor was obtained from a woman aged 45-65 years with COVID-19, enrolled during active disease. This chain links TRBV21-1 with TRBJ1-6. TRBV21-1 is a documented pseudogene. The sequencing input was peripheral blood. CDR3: CASSRGRRLNSPLHF. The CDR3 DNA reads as TGTGCCAGCAGCAGGGGGAGGCGGTTGAATTCACCCCTCCACTTT.